This T cell receptor beta chain was recorded in a study of cytomegalovirus exposure and HLA in healthy donors. Overall study context: Earlier sequencing of around 190 million T cells yielded roughly 100 million unique TCR beta sequences. Study findings and constraints: Most subjects' HLA-A and HLA-B alleles were reportedly predicted from TCR beta sequences. Roughly even sequencing depth across donors was the assumption behind the presence/absence analyses.

Concerning this clone: The target antigen is unknown.

The PCR employed 60 Vbeta primers together with 13 Jbeta primers. Only in-frame clones appear in the TCRdb table, and some are missing; sequencing was by immunoSEQ multiplex PCR. The sample carries approximately 210,000 clones, 70% to 80% recorded once. The CDR3 runs to 15 residues. Germline values: CDR1 MRHNA, CDR2 SNTAGT. Trimming cost V 6 bases and J 3 bases; bases outside gene matches: 7. The chain links TRBV6-4 to TRBJ2-3, with 9 nucleotides matching TRBD1. The receptor's source is a woman in her forties or fifties in good health and CMV-seronegative. Input material: PBMCs. CDR3 protein: CASRNRGLSTDTQYF. Here the CDR3 DNA reads TGTGCCAGCAGGAACAGGGGGCTTAGTACAGATACGCAGTATTTT.